The 28 T cell receptor beta chains given below trace back to one sample, sequenced in a study of cytomegalovirus exposure and HLA in healthy donors (TCRdb year 2017). Libraries were made using the immunoSEQ multiplex PCR assay. TCRdb carries this immuneACCESS record with in-frame sequences only. Its versions omit some clonotypes, under half of them owing to an unresolved V gene in the studies checked, with the rest unexplained. The sample table records about 400,000 clones; more than 80% of these occur just once. The ten largest clones take up 0.83% of the sample. The sequenced sample consisted of PBMCs. The receptors come from a woman under 30 in good health and CMV-seronegative.

The chain links TRBV5-4 to TRBJ2-7; TRBD1 might be the D (6 bases). The germline V gene has CDR1 SGHNT and CDR2 YYREEE (reference sequence). V was cut by 9 bases and J by 3 bases, with 16 bases left in between. The CDR3 is made up of 13 amino acids. The CDR3 sequence: CATTTGNRYEQYF. Here the CDR3 DNA reads TGTGCCACCACGACAGGAAATCGCTACGAGCAGTACTTC.

This clone was recorded once. CDR3 sequence reads: CAWEGQAVRGPGFSNTEAFF. CDR3 nucleotide sequence: TGTGCCTGGGAAGGGCAGGCGGTGAGGGGGCCGGGGTTCTCGAACACTGAAGCTTTCTTT. The V and J genes are TRBV30 and TRBJ1-1; TRBD1 matches at 7 bases. The CDR3 is 20 amino acids. The V gene end was trimmed by 5 bases and the J gene end by 1 base; junction bases not matched to a gene: 25. Per germline, CDR1 GTSNPN and CDR2 SVGIG (reference sequence).

V gene TRBV7-9 combines with J gene TRBJ1-2; D is uncertain. Germline loops: CDR1 SEHNR, CDR2 FQNEAQ (reference sequence). The CDR3 extends over 13 amino acids. The V end was cut by 2 bases, the J end by 0 bases, with 4 bases between. DNA of the CDR3: TGTGCCAGCAGCTTAAGCACTAACTATGGCTACACCTTC. It specifies CASSLSTNYGYTF.

The V and J genes are TRBV28 and TRBJ2-7, with D possibly being TRBD1 (6 bases). The CDR3 consists of 15 residues. V lost 2 bases and J lost 0, with 11 bases in between. Germline values: CDR1 MDHEN, CDR2 SYDVKM. DNA for the CDR3: TGTGCCAGCAGTTTACGACAGGTCAGCTCCTACGAGCAGTACTTC. Translated, it gives CASSLRQVSSYEQYF.

The chain carries TRBV18 and TRBJ2-1; TRBD1 agrees at 7 bases. With V trimmed by 2 bases and J by 6 bases, 4 bases remained unmatched. Per the germline V gene, CDR1 is KGHSH and CDR2 is LQKENI. This CDR3 has 14 amino acids. The DNA of the CDR3 is TGTGCCAGCTCACCAGCCAGGGGGAGCAATGAGCAGTTCTTC. It codes for CASSPARGSNEQFF. The full variable domain, with the rest looked up from reference TRBV18 and TRBJ2-1, is NAGVMQNPRHLVRRRGQEARLRCSPMKGHSHVYWYRQLPEEGLKFMVYLQKENIIDESGMPKERFSAEFPKEGPSILRIQQVVRGDSAAYFCASSPARGSNEQFFGPGTRLTVL.

This clone was counted a few times. The V call is TRBV2, the J call TRBJ2-7; 7 positions agree with TRBD1. Per the germline V gene, CDR1 is SNHLY and CDR2 is FYNNEI. This CDR3 has 11 residues. The J segment lost 6 bases and the V segment lost 8 bases, leaving 4 bases of the junction unmatched. The CDR3 reads CASGDSGEQYF. The DNA for the CDR3 is TGTGCCAGCGGGGACAGCGGCGAGCAGTACTTC.

The gene calls are TRBV14 and TRBJ2-7; D unresolved. The CDR3 totals 15 residues. The ends were cut back, 2 bases at V and 0 bases at J, with 11 bases in the middle. From germline, CDR1 is SGHDN and CDR2 FVKESK. The CDR3 sequence: CASSQIGGDSYEQYF. Written as DNA, the CDR3 is TGTGCCAGCAGCCAAATAGGCGGTGACTCCTACGAGCAGTACTTC.

This clone was seen just once. The chain couples TRBV5-1 to TRBJ2-5; 7 bases are shared with TRBD2. The CDR3 is 15 amino acids. The V and J ends lost 0 bases and 5 bases, in that order; junction bases with no gene match: 7. The germline V gene has CDR1 SGHRS and CDR2 YFSETQ. The CDR3, as DNA: TGCGCCAGCAGCTTGGGTACTAGCGTTAGCGAGACCCAGTACTTC. This translates into CASSLGTSVSETQYF.

The chain uses TRBV6-5 and TRBJ1-2; 9 nucleotides align to TRBD1. Germline assignment: CDR1 MNHEY and CDR2 SVGAGI. Trimming removed 10 bases from V and 4 bases from J; junction bases left unmatched: 13. This CDR3 spans 15 amino acids. The CDR3: CATGGTGPKGYGYTF. DNA for the CDR3: TGTGCCACGGGTGGGACAGGGCCGAAGGGCTATGGCTACACCTTC.

The genes are TRBV6-1 and TRBJ1-2; TRBD1 might be the D (6 bases). CDR1 MNHNS and CDR2 SASEGT come from the germline V gene. The CDR3 extends over 15 amino acids. Between the trimmed V and J ends, which lost 5 bases and 8 bases, there was a span of 21 bases. This CDR3 is CASSPQDRHADGYTF. CDR3 coding DNA: TGTGCCAGCAGTCCCCAAGACAGGCATGCCGACGGCTACACCTTC.

This chain connects TRBV9 to TRBJ2-1; 8 positions match TRBD1. Trimming at V came to 4 bases and at J to 7 bases, leaving 10 bases not matched to a gene. Germline CDR1 reads SGDLS; CDR2 reads YYNGEE. This CDR3 region has 15 residues. Here the CDR3 DNA reads TGTGCCAGCAGCAACGGACAGGGTATTTTTAATGAGCAGTTCTTC. Translated: CASSNGQGIFNEQFF.

V gene TRBV2 combines with J gene TRBJ2-7; D possibly corresponds to TRBD2 (6 bases). The V end was cut by 6 bases, the J end by 11 bases, with 17 bases between. The CDR3 covers 12 residues. Germline CDR1 reads SNHLY; CDR2 reads FYNNEI. CDR3 bases: TGTGCCAGCAGGCGGGAAACGGCGAGGGAGTACTTC. It specifies CASRRETAREYF.

The chain has TRBV6-4 and TRBJ1-2; 7 nucleotides agree with TRBD1. V lost 3 bases and J lost 0; bases outside the gene matches: 4. CDR1 is MRHNA and CDR2 is SNTAGT in the germline V gene. The CDR3 consists of 15 residues. CDR3 sequence: CASSERDSPNYGYTF. Written as DNA, the CDR3 is TGTGCCAGCAGTGAGAGGGACAGCCCTAACTATGGCTACACCTTC.

The chain has TRBV27 and TRBJ2-7; 8 nucleotides agree with TRBD2. V dropped 5 bases and J dropped 2; count of bases not matched to a gene: 20. This CDR3 is 19 amino acids long. The germline V gene encodes CDR1 MNHEY and CDR2 SMNVEV (reference sequence). CDR3 in DNA: TGTGCCAGCAGTCCTGAGGCTAGCGGGCCCCGGGCAGCCCCCTACGAGCAGTACTTC. Translation: CASSPEASGPRAAPYEQYF.

The chain joins TRBV7-9 to TRBJ2-1; 11 bases are a match to TRBD2. The trim removed 5 bases at V and 8 bases at J, leaving 11 bases unmatched. CDR1 SEHNR and CDR2 FQNEAQ come from the germline V gene (reference sequence). The CDR3 loop spans 16 amino acids. CDR3 coding DNA: TGTGCCAGCAGCCTCCCACTAGCGGGAGTGGTGTATGAGCAGTTCTTC. Encoded protein: CASSLPLAGVVYEQFF.

The chain has TRBV28 and TRBJ2-1; TRBD2 matches 7 bases. The CDR3 is 17 residues long. Trimming took 6 bases from V and 5 from J; bases not matched to a gene: 16. Germline assignment: CDR1 MDHEN and CDR2 SYDVKM. CDR3 DNA: TGTGCCAGCAGCACCATATCGAGATGGACTAGTCACAATGAGCAGTTCTTC. Translation gives CASSTISRWTSHNEQFF.

The V and J genes are TRBV10-3 and TRBJ1-1; TRBD1 is a possible D gene (5 bases). From germline, CDR1 is ENHRY and CDR2 SYGVKD. Trimming left V 6 bases short and J 2 bases short, with 10 bases between. The CDR3 extends over 13 amino acids. The CDR3 coding sequence is TGTGCCATCAGGGGGCAGGGTAACACTGAAGCTTTCTTT. Translating it yields CAIRGQGNTEAFF.

The chain joins TRBV4-1 to TRBJ1-4; 9 bases fit TRBD1. The CDR3 length is 16 residues. The germline gives CDR1 MGHRA, CDR2 YSYEKL. The junction had 16 bases not matched to a gene; V was cut back by 7 bases and J by 10 bases. This CDR3 is CASTHPGRTGEGKLFF. CDR3 nucleotide sequence: TGCGCCAGCACTCACCCAGGCAGGACAGGGGAAGGAAAACTGTTTTTT.

The chain carries TRBV27 and TRBJ2-2; 8 bases match TRBD1. V lost 3 bases and J lost 7; bases outside the gene matches: 10. Germline values: CDR1 MNHEY, CDR2 SMNVEV (reference sequence). The CDR3 length is 16 residues. CDR3 sequence: CASSFSGQGAVGELFF. CDR3 in DNA: TGTGCCAGCAGTTTTTCTGGGCAGGGGGCCGTCGGGGAGCTGTTTTTT.

The chain combines TRBV30 with TRBJ2-7, with 13 bases matching TRBD2. Losses at the gene ends were 5 bases for V and 4 bases for J; bases not matched to a gene: 8. The CDR3 consists of 15 residues. Germline V gene lookup returns CDR1 GTSNPN and CDR2 SVGIG (reference sequence). The CDR3 coding sequence is TGTGCCTGGCGTGGACTAGCGGGAGCCGTTTACGAGCAGTACTTC. It yields the protein CAWRGLAGAVYEQYF.

V gene TRBV28 combines with J gene TRBJ2-1; TRBD2 aligns across 7 bases. The CDR3 consists of 17 residues. With V trimmed by 6 bases and J by 7 bases, 18 bases remained unmatched. CDR1 is MDHEN and CDR2 is SYDVKM in the germline V gene. The CDR3 region is CASSQIGEGALMNEQFF. The CDR3 DNA reads TGTGCCAGCAGCCAGATTGGGGAGGGCGCATTGATGAATGAGCAGTTCTTC.

This chain's CDR3 is CASSLARLAPSSYEQYF. CDR3 in DNA: TGTGCCAGCAGCTTAGCCAGACTAGCGCCGAGCTCCTACGAGCAGTACTTC. The chain uses TRBV11-2 and TRBJ2-7; 8 positions agree with TRBD2. Per germline, CDR1 SGHAT and CDR2 FQNNGV. The trim removed 1 base at V and 0 bases at J, leaving 8 bases unmatched. This CDR3 has 17 amino acids.

The chain employs TRBV4-1 and TRBJ1-5; 7 nucleotides align to TRBD1. The V gene end was trimmed by 6 bases and the J gene end by 5 bases; junction bases not matched to a gene: 4. Germline V CDR1 and CDR2: MGHRA, YSYEKL. The CDR3 is made up of 13 amino acids. DNA for the CDR3: TGCGCCAGCAGTCCCACAGGGGATCAGCCCCAGCATTTT. It encodes CASSPTGDQPQHF.

V usage is TRBV5-4 and J usage is TRBJ2-5; the match to TRBD1 covers 10 bases. The CDR3 runs to 15 residues. Germline CDR1 reads SGHNT; CDR2 reads YYREEE (reference sequence). After removal of 3 bases from V and 4 bases from J, the junction contained 6 bases not matched to a gene. CDR3 bases: TGTGCCAGCAGCTCGGGACAGGGGTTGGGAGAGACCCAGTACTTC. Its translation: CASSSGQGLGETQYF.

This clone occurred a few times. The chain combines TRBV2 with TRBJ2-7, with 9 bases matching TRBD1. CDR3 length: 16 residues. Germline-derived CDR1 and CDR2 are SNHLY and FYNNEI. The V gene end was trimmed by 6 bases and the J gene end by 5 bases; junction bases not matched to a gene: 14. CDR3 DNA sequence: TGTGCCAGCAGATCCTCCTTCCGGGACAGGGTCCACGAGCAGTACTTC. Translation gives CASRSSFRDRVHEQYF.

V and J are TRBV5-1 and TRBJ1-1, with a possible D match to TRBD1 (5 bases). V dropped 2 bases and J dropped 6 bases, with 14 bases sitting between them. CDR1 is SGHRS, CDR2 YFSETQ, per germline. CDR3 length: 14 residues. The CDR3 nucleotides are TGCGCCAGCAGCTTTGGGGGGTATGAGGCTGAAGCTTTCTTT. It translates to CASSFGGYEAEAFF. Filled out from reference TRBV5-1 and TRBJ1-1, the complete variable domain reads KAGVTQTPRYLIKTRGQQVTLSCSPISGHRSVSWYQQTPGQGLQFLFEYFSETQRNKGNFPGRFSGRQFSNSRSEMNVSTLELGDSALYLCASSFGGYEAEAFFGQGTRLTVV.

The rearrangement joins TRBV18 to TRBJ1-2; 8 positions agree with TRBD1. Germline V gene sequence: CDR1 KGHSH, CDR2 LQKENI. CDR3 length equals 15 residues. V shed 2 bases and J 6 bases; nucleotides not matched to a gene: 8. This CDR3 reads CASSPRGQVEHGYTF. The CDR3 DNA follows: TGTGCCAGCTCACCAAGGGGACAGGTGGAGCATGGCTACACCTTC.

This chain links TRBV6-1 with TRBJ2-1; D is possibly TRBD1 (5 bases). This CDR3 has 13 residues. The V and J ends lost 0 bases and 10 bases respectively, with 10 bases between them. Germline V gene data show CDR1 as MNHNS and CDR2 as SASEGT. The CDR3 bases are TGTGCCAGCAGTGAAGCAAGGGGCGGCGAGCAGTTCTTC. This encodes CASSEARGGEQFF.